The subject of this entry is one T cell receptor (beta chain). What it binds is unknown. The data originate from a study of shared clonotypes between healthy human individuals. Study-level findings and limits: Compared with memory subsets, naive subsets generally had larger estimated richness.

Trimming took 3 bases from V and 7 from J; bases not matched to a gene: 12. The CDR3 is made up of 18 amino acids. CDR1 is SGHTA, CDR2 FQGNSA, per germline. Method: immunoSEQ multiplex PCR; TCRdb's copy keeps in-frame clones and lacks some. The sample shows hundreds of thousands of clones, less than 98% of them seen only once. The TCR was taken from a woman aged 30 to 39 in good health. The V gene is TRBV7-2, the J gene TRBJ2-1; 13 bases fit TRBD2. Sequencing was performed on naive CD4+ T cells sorted from blood. The subset denotes: CD45RA+ positively selected. The CDR3 DNA reads as TGTGCCAGCAGCTTGGCGGGACAGACTAGCGGGAGGCTGAATGAGCAGTTCTTC. It specifies CASSLAGQTSGRLNEQFF.